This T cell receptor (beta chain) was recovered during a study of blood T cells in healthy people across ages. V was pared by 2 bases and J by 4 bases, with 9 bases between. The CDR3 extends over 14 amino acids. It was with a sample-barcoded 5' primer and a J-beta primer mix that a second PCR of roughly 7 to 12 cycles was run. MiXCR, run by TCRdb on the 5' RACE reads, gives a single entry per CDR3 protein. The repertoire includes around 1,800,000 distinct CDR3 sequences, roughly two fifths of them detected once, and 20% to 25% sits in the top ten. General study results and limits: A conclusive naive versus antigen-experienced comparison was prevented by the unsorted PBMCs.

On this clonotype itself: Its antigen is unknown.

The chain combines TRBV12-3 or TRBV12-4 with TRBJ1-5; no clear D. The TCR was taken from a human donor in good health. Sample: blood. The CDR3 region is CASSLQPENQPQHF. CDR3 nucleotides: TGTGCCAGCAGTTTACAGCCGGAAAATCAGCCCCAGCATTTT.